Listed below are T cell receptor beta chains from one sample, sequenced in a study of blood T cell repertoires in COVID-19. Measured with immunoSEQ multiplex PCR; TCRdb has only the in-frame clones, and not every one. The sample records roughly 130,000 clones, about nine tenths being singletons. The specimen sequenced was peripheral blood. These receptors originate from a man aged 40-49 years with acute or convalescent COVID-19. Both conserved end residues are part of each CDR3. The D gene is left open where the match is weak. Clone sizes are given selectively: once, few, many, or a class where the clone is expanded.

TRBV6-5	once	TRBD1	TRBJ1-6	TGTGCCACAGGGACAGGGAATTCACCCCTCCACTTT	CATGTGNSPLHF
TRBV5-8	-	TRBD2	TRBJ2-1	TGTGCCAGCAGCCTAGGACTAGCGGGCGCCTCCTACAATGAGCAGTTCTTC	CASSLGLAGASYNEQFF
TRBV5-5	-	-	TRBJ1-2	TGTGCCAGCAGCGGAACGATACAGGGTAGGAACTATGGCTACACCTTC	CASSGTIQGRNYGYTF
TRBV2	-	-	TRBJ2-4	TGTGCCAGCATCGGGGGGCAGGACATTCAGTACTTC	CASIGGQDIQYF
TRBV5-1	-	-	TRBJ1-1	TGCGCCAGCAGCTTGGCGGTGAACACTGAAGCTTTCTTT	CASSLAVNTEAFF
TRBV30	-	-	TRBJ1-5	TGTGCCTGGAGTAGAGAGAGGACAGCACACCTTCAGCCCCAGCATTTT	CAWSRERTAHLQPQHF
TRBV7-2	-	-	TRBJ1-2	TGTGCCAGCAGCCACCGACAGACGAAAAATCCTAACTATGGCTACACCTTC	CASSHRQTKNPNYGYTF
TRBV14	-	-	TRBJ2-3	TGTGCCAGCAGCCCCGGGAGTCTTGATGATACGCAGTATTTT	CASSPGSLDDTQYF
TRBV10-1	-	-	TRBJ2-3	TGCGCCAGCAGTGAGAGGGGGGGTGCAGCAGATACGCAGTATTTT	CASSERGGAADTQYF
TRBV3-1/TRBV3-2	-	-	TRBJ1-2	TGTGCCAGCAGCCAAGTCTCGGGATCCTATGGCTACACCTTC	CASSQVSGSYGYTF
TRBV19	-	TRBD1	TRBJ2-5	TGTGCCAGTAGTAAGGGGACAGAAGAGACCCAGTACTTC	CASSKGTEETQYF
TRBV27	-	-	TRBJ1-1	TGTGCCAGCAGTTTGTCCGGGGTAGTGAACACTGAAGCTTTCTTT	CASSLSGVVNTEAFF
TRBV6-5	-	TRBD1	TRBJ2-7	TGTGCCAGCAGTTACGCGGAATTGGGACAGAAGCGCGAGCAGTACTTC	CASSYAELGQKREQYF
TRBV5-1	-	-	TRBJ2-7	TGCGCCAGCTCCCGGGACTTCTCCTACGAGCAGTACTTC	CASSRDFSYEQYF
TRBV5-4	once	TRBD2	TRBJ2-3	TGTGCCAGCAGCCCGTCTAGCGGGGGTACGCAGTATTTT	CASSPSSGGTQYF
TRBV18	-	-	TRBJ1-1	TGTGCCAGCTCCCATTCGGGGGGGCATAACACTGAAGCTTTCTTT	CASSHSGGHNTEAFF
TRBV9	-	TRBD2	TRBJ2-3	TGTGCCAGCAGCCGCGCGGCTAGCGGGGCGAGCACAGATACGCAGTATTTT	CASSRAASGASTDTQYF
TRBV5-1	-	-	TRBJ2-5	TGCGCCAGCAGGCAGGCGGGACAGATTGAGACCCAGTACTTC	CASRQAGQIETQYF
TRBV7-9	few	-	TRBJ2-2	TGTGCCAGCAGCTTATCCAGCGGCGCTGGGGTATTGGACACCGGGGAGCTGTTTTTT	CASSLSSGAGVLDTGELFF
TRBV9	many	-	TRBJ2-2	TGTGCCTCCACAGGCCCCACCGGGGAGCTGTTTTTT	CASTGPTGELFF
TRBV7-8	-	-	TRBJ1-6	TGTGCCAGCAGCCTCCCTGATTCACCCCTCCACTTT	CASSLPDSPLHF
TRBV18	once	-	TRBJ1-2	TGTGCCAGCTCACCTGGGGGCAGGGAGAGTGGTGGCTACACCTTC	CASSPGGRESGGYTF
TRBV23-1	-	TRBD2	TRBJ2-2	TGCGCCAGCAGTCCCTTTGGCGGGAGAAACGGCACCGGGGAGCTGTTTTTT	CASSPFGGRNGTGELFF
TRBV9	-	-	TRBJ1-2	TGTGCCAGCAGCGCCGACAGGAGGTCACTACAGTATGGCTACACCTTC	CASSADRRSLQYGYTF
TRBV9	once	-	TRBJ1-4	TGTGCCAGCAGCGTAGGGGCCCTTAATGAAAAACTGTTTTTT	CASSVGALNEKLFF
TRBV18	-	-	TRBJ2-7	TGTGCCAGCTCACCAGGGCAGGGTTACCACGAGCAGTACTTC	CASSPGQGYHEQYF
TRBV30	-	-	TRBJ1-1	TGTGCCTGGAGTTTTAGCACTGAAGCTTTCTTT	CAWSFSTEAFF
TRBV30	-	-	TRBJ1-1	TGTGCCTGGAGGCCACAGGGTAGGGACACTGAAGCTTTCTTT	CAWRPQGRDTEAFF
TRBV5-6	-	TRBD1	TRBJ1-1	TGTGCCAGCAGCCCTAGGACAGGTGGGAACACTGAAGCTTTCTTT	CASSPRTGGNTEAFF
TRBV25-1	few	-	TRBJ2-2	TGTGCCAGCGGGGGCCGGGCCGGGGAGCTGTTTTTT	CASGGRAGELFF
TRBV7-9	-	TRBD2	TRBJ2-3	TGTGCCAGCAGCTTAGTGGCTAGCGGGAGCTCAGATACGCAGTATTTT	CASSLVASGSSDTQYF
TRBV10-3	-	-	TRBJ1-6	TGTGCCATCAGCAAGCAGGGGAATTCACCCCTCCACTTT	CAISKQGNSPLHF
TRBV11-2	-	TRBD2	TRBJ2-2	TGTGCCAGCCAGAGGCCAAGCGGGAGGAACACCGGGGAGCTGTTTTTT	CASQRPSGRNTGELFF
TRBV30	-	-	TRBJ1-4	TGTGCCTGGAGTGTAATGGCCTCAGGAAATGAAAAACTGTTTTTT	CAWSVMASGNEKLFF
TRBV6-5	-	TRBD1	TRBJ1-2	TGTGCCAGCAGCTCTGACAGGGGAGGAGGCTACACCTTC	CASSSDRGGGYTF
TRBV5-1	-	-	TRBJ2-1	TGCGCCAGCAGTGACTTGGGTAGCGCCTACAATGAGCAGTTCTTC	CASSDLGSAYNEQFF
TRBV7-2	-	-	TRBJ1-6	TGTGCCAGCAGCCGCACCCCGGGGGGTGGTTCACCCCTCCACTTT	CASSRTPGGGSPLHF
TRBV14	-	-	TRBJ2-7	TGTGCCAGCAGCCGGACAGCTAAAGGGGAGCAGTACTTC	CASSRTAKGEQYF
TRBV3-1/TRBV3-2	-	TRBD2	TRBJ2-1	TGTGCCAGCAGCGTCAACGGGGGGGAGCAGTTCTTC	CASSVNGGEQFF
TRBV5-1	-	TRBD1	TRBJ1-1	TGCGCCAGCAGCTTGGGACAGGGGGCGCGGTACACTGAAGCTTTCTTT	CASSLGQGARYTEAFF
TRBV13	-	TRBD1	TRBJ2-7	TGTGCCTGCGAGAGACAGGGCCAATACGAGCAGTACTTC	CACERQGQYEQYF
TRBV6-6	-	-	TRBJ1-4	TGTGCCAGCCTACAGGGTGGGAATGAAAAACTGTTTTTT	CASLQGGNEKLFF
TRBV10-3	-	TRBD2	TRBJ2-4	TGTGCCATCAGTGACCCGTCTAGCGGGGGGGGATTAGACATTCAGTACTTC	CAISDPSSGGGLDIQYF
TRBV5-8	-	TRBD1	TRBJ1-1	TGTGCCAGCAGCTCCGACAGGGCGAACACTGAAGCTTTCTTT	CASSSDRANTEAFF
TRBV6-5	-	-	TRBJ1-1	TGTGCCAGCAGTCATCAACTACAGGGGAACACTGAAGCTTTCTTT	CASSHQLQGNTEAFF
TRBV29-1	-	-	TRBJ1-1	TGCAGCGTCGTTACAGGACCTGGTCAAGCTTTCTTT	CSVVTGPGQAFF
TRBV7-9	-	-	TRBJ1-4	TGTGCCAGCAGCCTCGGACAGATTAATGAAAAACTGTTTTTT	CASSLGQINEKLFF
TRBV6-5	-	-	TRBJ1-1	TGTGCCAGCACCAAGGGGGGGCTCTACACTGAAGCTTTCTTT	CASTKGGLYTEAFF
TRBV5-6	-	-	TRBJ1-1	TGTGCCAGCAGCTTGCGGGGGATTCTGAACACTGAAGCTTTCTTT	CASSLRGILNTEAFF
TRBV5-1	-	-	TRBJ2-5	TGCGCCAGCAGCCCAGACAGTTTCCCGGGGACCCAGTACTTC	CASSPDSFPGTQYF
TRBV7-9	-	-	TRBJ2-1	TGTGCCAGCAGCTTAAGAGGGACACTTTACAATGAGCAGTTCTTC	CASSLRGTLYNEQFF
TRBV7-9	-	-	TRBJ1-3	TGTGCCAGCAGCTTATCGACAGTCTCTGGAAACACCATATATTTT	CASSLSTVSGNTIYF
TRBV3-1/TRBV3-2	-	-	TRBJ1-2	TGTGCCAGCAGCCAAGAACCGGGAAACACCTTC	CASSQEPGNTF
TRBV11-2	-	TRBD1	TRBJ2-7	TGTGCCAGCAGCTTAGATCCCCCAGGGACAGTCTTCTCCTACGAGCAGTACTTC	CASSLDPPGTVFSYEQYF
TRBV7-9	-	-	TRBJ1-6	TGTGCCAGCAGCTTAGCGGGGACGGGCCGGAGGCGCGGGGCACCCCTCCACTTT	CASSLAGTGRRRGAPLHF